The 31 T cell receptor beta chains presented below share a single source sample, sequenced in a study of T-cell reconstitution after alpha-beta-depleted transplantation in children. Library preparation (for TCRbeta) was performed with unique molecular identifiers. TCRdb called the PCR reads again in MiXCR, with one record for every CDR3 protein. The sample lists thousands of distinct CDR3 sequences, approximately 28% occurring once. The material sequenced was PBMCs, mostly from graft donor cells, taken 60 days after TCRalphabeta/CD19-depleted stem cell transplant. The receptors here all came from a male patient between 2 and 15 years old who had a stem cell transplant for acute myeloid leukemia, so the T cells may come from the graft donor.

The J gene is TRBJ2-1, the V gene TRBV11-2, with TRBD2 matching over 14 bases. CDR3 length: 16 residues. The V gene's germline CDR1 is SGHAT and CDR2 FQNNGV. V lost 1 base to trimming and J lost 4 bases; unmatched junction nucleotides: 0. The CDR3 region is CASSLGLAGGYNEQFF. CDR3 bases: TGTGCCAGCAGCTTAGGACTAGCGGGAGGGTACAATGAGCAGTTCTTC.

This clonotype occurred many times. The rearrangement links TRBV7-9 to TRBJ1-2; D is unclear. CDR1 is SEHNR and CDR2 is FQNEAQ in the germline V gene (reference sequence). The germline V and J ends were trimmed by 4 bases and 2 bases, with 8 bases remaining between them. The CDR3 is 13 amino acids. The CDR3 is CASSSDWNYGYTF. CDR3 in DNA: TGTGCCAGCAGCTCCGATTGGAACTATGGCTACACCTTC.

This clonotype was picked up a small number of times. One end of the junction varies from germline; a read error may be responsible. V gene TRBV7-1 combines with J gene TRBJ1-2; a weak D match, TRBD1 (5 bases). TRBV7-1 is an ORF; its function is uncertain. CDR3 size: 17 residues. The CDR3 sequence: CASSSGATGTSLYGYSF. Written as DNA, the CDR3 is TGTGCCAGCAGCTCTGGTGCGACCGGGACGTCCCTCTATGGCTACTCCTTC.

This clonotype was found many times. The genes are TRBV6-7 and TRBJ2-2, with D unclear. TRBV6-7 belongs to the ORF category, with a function that is uncertain. The germline V and J ends were trimmed by 2 bases and 2 bases, with 21 bases remaining between them. The CDR3 totals 19 residues. CDR3 loop: CASSYTNSLPARNTGELFF. DNA of the CDR3: TGTGCCAGCAGTTACACTAATAGCCTCCCAGCGCGAAACACCGGGGAGCTGTTTTTT.

This clonotype was seen repeatedly, ten times or more. The chain has TRBV11-2 and TRBJ2-7, with 7 bases lining up with TRBD1. Trimming cost V 4 bases and J 3 bases; bases outside gene matches: 3. In germline, CDR1 is SGHAT, CDR2 FQNNGV. CDR3 length equals 13 residues. This CDR3 is CASSWGTDYEQYV. CDR3 coding DNA: TGTGCCAGCAGCTGGGGGACAGACTACGAGCAGTACGTC.

This clonotype was seen repeatedly, ten times or more. The chain links TRBV7-9 to TRBJ2-3; 8 bases fit TRBD2. The V gene end was trimmed by 5 bases and the J gene end by 5 bases; junction bases not matched to a gene: 9. The CDR3 length is 15 residues. The germline gives CDR1 SEHNR, CDR2 FQNEAQ (reference sequence). CDR3 residues: CASSLRGAGGDTQYF. The CDR3, as DNA: TGTGCCAGCAGCCTGCGGGGGGCCGGAGGAGATACGCAGTATTTT.

This clonotype came up many times. V and J are TRBV10-1 and TRBJ1-1; maybe TRBD1 (5 bases). The V end was cut by 4 bases, the J end by 5 bases, with 11 bases between. This CDR3 is 13 amino acids long. CDR1 WNHNN and CDR2 SYGVQD come from the germline V gene (reference sequence). The CDR3 region is CASSVGTYTEAFF. CDR3 DNA sequence: TGCGCCAGCAGTGTCGGGACTTATACTGAAGCTTTCTTT.

This clonotype came up many times. This rearrangement joins TRBV7-2 to TRBJ2-1; D may correspond to TRBD1 or TRBD2 (7 bases each). Germline CDR1 and CDR2: SGHTA and FQGNSA. Trimming removed 5 bases from V and 8 bases from J, with 16 bases in between. The length of the CDR3 is 14 residues. As DNA, the CDR3 is TGTGCCAGCAGCCCAGGGGGGGGGGAGGATGAGCAGTTCTTC. This translates into CASSPGGGEDEQFF.

This clonotype ranks as medium-sized. The chain recombines TRBV28 with TRBJ2-7; D unresolved. Trimming pared 8 bases from V and 0 bases from J, leaving 14 bases between. This CDR3 has 14 residues. The V gene's germline CDR1 is MDHEN and CDR2 SYDVKM. CDR3 DNA: TGTGCCAGCTCCACGGGCAGCCGCTCCTACGAGCAGTACGTC. This gives the protein CASSTGSRSYEQYV.

By share, this clonotype ranks as medium-sized (0.01 to 0.1%). The rearrangement uses TRBV5-1 and TRBJ1-1; 7 bases agree with TRBD1. The CDR3 runs 16 residues. Germline V CDR1 and CDR2: SGHRS, YFSETQ. J lost 3 bases, V lost 2 bases, and 10 bases had no gene match. CDR3 DNA sequence: TGCGCCAGCAGCTTTCTACACAGGGGATCGGACACTGAAGCTTTCTTT. Translation gives CASSFLHRGSDTEAFF.

This clonotype was detected many times. V gene TRBV4-1 combines with J gene TRBJ1-2, with D uncertain. V gave up 11 bases and J gave up 0 bases, with 10 bases separating them. The CDR3 is 12 residues long. Germline V gene sequence: CDR1 MGHRA, CDR2 YSYEKL. The DNA of the CDR3 is TGCGCCTCCCGTGGGGCTAACTATGGCTACACCTTC. It codes for CASRGANYGYTF.

This chain links TRBV20-1 with TRBJ1-4; D is possibly TRBD1 (6 bases). The length of the CDR3 is 14 residues. V shed 2 bases and J shed 0 bases, with 7 bases lying between them. Germline V lookup: CDR1 DFQATT, CDR2 SNEGSKA (reference sequence). CDR3 DNA: TGCAGTGCTAGAAACAGGGCAACTAATGAAAAACTGTTTTTT. Protein sequence: CSARNRATNEKLFF.

This clonotype has just a few counts. The chain joins TRBV5-1 to TRBJ2-1; D possibly matches TRBD1 or TRBD2 (6 bases each). Per germline, CDR1 SGHRS and CDR2 YFSETQ. V gave up 9 bases and J gave up 6 bases, with 19 bases separating them. The CDR3 contains 14 residues. The CDR3 coding sequence is TGCGCCACCAACACCGGGGGCACCGCCAATGAGCAGTTCTTC. It yields the protein CATNTGGTANEQFF.

This clonotype has at least ten counts. The chain couples TRBV20-1 to TRBJ1-5, with D maybe TRBD1 (5 bases). The CDR3 has 14 residues. The V gene lost 2 bases and the J gene lost 0 bases, with 8 bases spanning the gap. Germline V gene sequence: CDR1 DFQATT, CDR2 SNEGSKA (reference sequence). CDR3 nucleotides: TGCAGTGCTAGAACAGGTTATAGCAATCAGCCCCAGCATTTT. It translates to CSARTGYSNQPQHF.

The V gene is TRBV4-2, the J gene TRBJ2-7; 10 bases map to TRBD2. CDR3 length: 16 amino acids. V lost 10 bases, J lost 4 bases, and 16 bases stayed unmatched. Germline V lookup: CDR1 LGHNA, CDR2 YNFKEQ. In DNA form, the CDR3 reads TGTGCCATGGGCCCCGCCCTATCTAGCGGGAGTTACGAGCAGTACTTC. Encoded protein: CAMGPALSSGSYEQYF.

The chain is built from TRBV5-4 and TRBJ1-1; perhaps TRBD1 as D (5 bases). CDR1 is SGHNT and CDR2 is YYREEE in the germline V gene (reference sequence). V was cut by 7 bases and J by 1 base, with 14 bases left in between. This CDR3 comprises 14 residues. The CDR3 here is CASGSAGENTEAFF. CDR3 nucleotides: TGTGCCAGCGGCTCCGCGGGGGAGAACACTGAAGCTTTCTTT.

There are many counts of this clonotype. The chain recombines TRBV4-3 with TRBJ2-1, with TRBD1 matching over 8 bases. Germline V gives CDR1 LGHNA, CDR2 YSLEER. V lost 0 bases and J lost 9; bases outside the gene matches: 10. There are 16 residues in the CDR3. The CDR3 here is CASSQETGGDFGEQFF. CDR3 nucleotides: TGCGCCAGCAGCCAAGAAACAGGGGGAGATTTTGGTGAGCAGTTCTTC.

This chain joins TRBV12-3 or TRBV12-4 and TRBJ2-1; possibly TRBD1 or TRBD2 for D (5 bases each). There are 14 residues in the CDR3. V gave up 6 bases and J gave up 5 bases, with 14 bases separating them. CDR3 nucleotide sequence: TGTGCCAGCAGACCGGGACGGAAGAACAATGAGCAGTTCTTC. It codes for CASRPGRKNNEQFF.

The J gene is TRBJ2-7, the V gene TRBV6-1, with 7 bases lining up with TRBD2. The J segment lost 4 bases and the V segment lost 2 bases, leaving 11 bases of the junction unmatched. The germline V gene has CDR1 MNHNS and CDR2 SASEGT. The CDR3 runs to 16 residues. This chain's CDR3 is CASSESAGVGQYEQYF. The CDR3 nucleotides read TGTGCCAGCAGTGAATCGGCGGGAGTGGGCCAATACGAGCAGTACTTC.

V gene TRBV28 combines with J gene TRBJ2-3; 10 bases line up with TRBD2. Germline V gene lookup returns CDR1 MDHEN and CDR2 SYDVKM. Trimming cost V 4 bases and J 0 bases; bases outside gene matches: 4. CDR3 length: 16 amino acids. The CDR3 DNA reads TGTGCCAGCAGTTCCTCAGCGGGAGGGAGCACAGATACGCAGTATTTT. It is translated as CASSSSAGGSTDTQYF.

The table lists this clonotype with many counts. This chain uses TRBV3-1 with TRBJ2-3; 8 nucleotides align to TRBD2. Trimming at V came to 3 bases and at J to 2 bases, leaving 10 bases not matched to a gene. Germline V gene data show CDR1 as LGHDT and CDR2 as YNNKEL (reference sequence). This CDR3 comprises 17 residues. CDR3 in amino acids: CASSHDPWRGDTDTQYF. The CDR3 bases are TGTGCCAGCAGCCACGACCCGTGGCGGGGGGACACAGATACGCAGTATTTT.

The gene calls are TRBV6-2 or TRBV6-3 and TRBJ1-1; D ambiguous. Trimming removed 4 bases from V and 0 bases from J, with 9 bases in between. Per germline, CDR1 MNHEY and CDR2 SVGEGT. CDR3 length: 14 amino acids. CDR3 region: CASSSEFMNTEAFF. Written as DNA, the CDR3 is TGTGCCAGCAGTTCGGAATTCATGAACACTGAAGCTTTCTTT.

This sequence joins TRBV2 and TRBJ1-5, with 7 bases aligning to TRBD1. The germline gives CDR1 SNHLY, CDR2 FYNNEI. With 5 bases clipped from V and 11 bases from J, the junction kept 9 bases outside the gene matches. The CDR3 has 13 amino acids. The CDR3 here is CASSNGQEFAQHF. Written as DNA, the CDR3 is TGTGCCAGCAGTAACGGACAGGAGTTCGCCCAGCATTTT.

Ten or more counts support this clonotype. The chain uses TRBV6-2 or TRBV6-3 and TRBJ2-3; D might be TRBD2 (6 bases). Trimming took off 6 bases at V and 2 bases at J, with 15 bases between the two ends. The V gene's germline CDR1 is MNHEY and CDR2 SVGEGT. This CDR3 is built from 15 residues. The CDR3 coding sequence is TGTGCCAGCAGCCCCAGGGACTGGATCACAGATACGCAGTATTTT. Residues: CASSPRDWITDTQYF.

In this sample, this clonotype is large (0.1 to 1%). This rearrangement joins TRBV5-8 to TRBJ1-1; possibly TRBD1 for D (5 bases). Germline V CDR1 and CDR2: SGHTS, YDEGEE. The CDR3 contains 15 residues. Trimming left V 0 bases short and J 4 bases short, with 13 bases between. The CDR3 spells CASSLEAGLFTEAFF. The CDR3 bases are TGTGCCAGCAGCTTGGAGGCAGGGTTGTTCACTGAAGCTTTCTTT. Variable domain in full (rest from reference TRBV5-8 and TRBJ1-1): EAGVTQSPTHLIKTRGQQATLRCSPISGHTSVYWYQQALGLGLQFLLWYDEGEERNRGNFPPRFSGRQFPNYSSELNVNALELEDSALYLCASSLEAGLFTEAFFGQGTRLTVV.

The chain has TRBV7-2 and TRBJ2-2, with D hard to call. Germline-derived CDR1 and CDR2 are SGHTA and FQGNSA. This CDR3 has 12 residues. The V end lost 1 base, the J end lost 5 bases, and 2 bases lay between the germline ends. The DNA for the CDR3 is TGTGCCAGCAGCTTAGTTACCGGGGAGCTGTTTTTT. This sequence encodes CASSLVTGELFF.

The rearrangement uses TRBV7-3 and TRBJ2-2; 10 bases align to TRBD2. With 1 base clipped from V and 1 base from J, the junction kept 6 bases outside the gene matches. The germline gives CDR1 SGHTA, CDR2 FQGTGA. This CDR3 has 18 amino acids. The CDR3 here is CASSLMASGGLNTGELFF. CDR3 coding DNA: TGTGCCAGCAGCTTAATGGCTAGCGGGGGCTTGAACACCGGGGAGCTGTTTTTT.

V and J are TRBV10-3 and TRBJ2-2; no clear D gene. The V and J ends lost 0 bases and 0 bases respectively, with 8 bases between them. CDR3 size: 16 residues. Germline-derived CDR1 and CDR2 are ENHRY and SYGVKD. The CDR3 spells CAISESRSTNTGELFF. CDR3 bases: TGTGCCATCAGTGAGTCGAGAAGCACGAACACCGGGGAGCTGTTTTTT.

This clonotype has a count of ten or more. Its ends do not fully match the called genes, so a read error is possible. The CDR3 DNA follows: TGTGCCAGCAGCCAAGAAATGTCAGCGGGAAAAAGGAGCTTC. Translated, it gives CASSQEMSAGKRSF. This sequence joins TRBV3-1 and TRBJ2-5; 7 bases fit TRBD2. The germline gives CDR1 LGHDT, CDR2 YNNKEL (reference sequence). CDR3 length: 14 residues.

This clonotype was seen at least ten times. J is TRBJ1-6 and V is TRBV10-3, with D uncertain. V lost 0 bases to trimming and J lost 9 bases, with 12 bases between them. Per germline, CDR1 ENHRY and CDR2 SYGVKD. There are 15 residues in the CDR3. The chain's CDR3 is CAISESIFRISPLHF. The CDR3 DNA is TGTGCCATCAGTGAGTCGATTTTCAGGATTTCACCCCTCCACTTT.

The chain uses TRBV3-1 and TRBJ2-5; no firm D call. CDR1 is LGHDT and CDR2 is YNNKEL in the germline V gene (reference sequence). Trimming removed 1 base at V and 0 bases at J, with 6 bases between. The CDR3 has 14 residues. CDR3 nucleotides: TGTGCCAGCAGCCAAGTCGTATACCAAGAGACCCAGTACTTC. Its protein is CASSQVVYQETQYF.